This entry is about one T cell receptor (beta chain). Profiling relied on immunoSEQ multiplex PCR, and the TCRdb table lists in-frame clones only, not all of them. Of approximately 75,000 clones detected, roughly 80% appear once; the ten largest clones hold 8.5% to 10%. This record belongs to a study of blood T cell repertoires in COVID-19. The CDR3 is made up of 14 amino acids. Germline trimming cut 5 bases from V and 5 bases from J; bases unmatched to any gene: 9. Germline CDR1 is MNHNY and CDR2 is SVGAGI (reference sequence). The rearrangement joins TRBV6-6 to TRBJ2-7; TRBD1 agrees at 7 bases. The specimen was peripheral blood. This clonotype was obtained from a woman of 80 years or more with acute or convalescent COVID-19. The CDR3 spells CASSGRDRSNEQYF. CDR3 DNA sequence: TGTGCCAGCAGTGGCCGGGACAGATCCAACGAGCAGTACTTC.